The present T cell receptor beta chain was sequenced within a study of T cell clusters in autoimmune cytopenias. TRB amplification used approximately 270 ng of peripheral blood genomic DNA. Whole-study results and caveats: Clustering suggested that physiological T cell clusters were missing in primary autoimmune cytopenia patients.

CDR1 and CDR2 (germline): SGHNT, YYREEE (reference sequence). The CDR3 is made up of 16 amino acids. One tube held mixed TRB-A and TRB-B primer pools for touch-down PCR. One entry per CDR3 protein, without DNA, is what TCRdb gives after re-calling the multiplex PCR reads. The sample is made up of 10,000 to 11,000 distinct CDR3 sequences, and the top ten hold around 33% of it. As to this clonotype: Its antigen is not identified.

This sample also belongs to another study, concerning T cell repertoires in aging, cancer and after chemotherapy. From that second work: Donor ages fell into six groups from 30 or younger up to 70 or older. Compared with age-matched healthy donors, untreated hematological or solid cancer patients showed higher blood TCR clonality. Rebound thymic output was suggested by rising median generation probability during chemotherapy in each cancer cohort.

The sequenced sample consisted of peripheral blood. The receptor comes from a human donor in good health. V usage is TRBV5-4 and J usage is TRBJ2-2; as DNA is missing, the TRBD1 call by TCRdb cannot be tested. The CDR3 region is CASSFGTLTNTGELFF.